This TCR beta chain was sequenced in a study of T cell changes during pregnancy in multiple sclerosis (dated by TCRdb to about 2019). As for the study more broadly: The study looked at changes in the T cell repertoire across pregnancy in women with multiple sclerosis.

In regard to this clone: The antigen it binds to is not known. It has no much larger one-base neighbor in the sample; base qualities were not kept.

To prepare the library, the immunoSEQ multiplex PCR assay was applied. TCRdb took this table from immuneACCESS and kept in-frame rearrangements with V and J called. Such tables lack part of the clones; where checked against another copy, unresolved V genes explain under half of the gap, and the rest is unexplained. Recorded for this sample are 85,000 to 95,000 clones; 91% of them occurred a single time. Approximately 1.7% of the sample belongs to the ten largest clones. CDR1 and CDR2 are drawn from the germline V gene: SGDLS, YYNGEE. The CDR3, cysteine through phenylalanine, is 17 amino acids long. The only DNA kept is the CDR3, 51 bases in frame from the first base. For this chain, trimming is 4 bases at the V end and 2 bases at the J end, and the number of junction bases without a gene match is 10.

This chain is built from TRBV9 and TRBJ1-3, with 9 central nucleotides matching TRBD1. The input for sequencing was peripheral blood, taken after pregnancy. The sequence came from a female donor in good health, enrolled as a control in a pregnancy study. The sequenced DNA is TGTGCCAGCAGCTCATCATTACAGGGGGCAGCTGGAAACACCATATATTTT. Translated, it reads CASSSSLQGAAGNTIYF.